The clone carrying this T cell receptor (beta chain) was observed at least ten times. Antigen specificity is unknown. The CDR3 totals 16 residues. Germline V gene sequence: CDR1 MGHRA, CDR2 YSYEKL. The germline V and J ends were trimmed by 1 base and 0 bases, with 10 bases remaining between them. The template for TCR beta VDJ and CDR3 sequence profiling was genomic DNA. TCRdb re-analysed the reads in MiXCR, keeping a single row per CDR3 protein. The table has 200,000 to 250,000 distinct CDR3 sequences, 34% seen once. These data belong to a study of CD8+CD57+ T cells in acquired aplastic anemia. On the study more broadly: Sorted cells (CD4+ and CD8+) yielded DNA amounts that averaged approximately 2.9 ug. Where healthy donors were concerned, CD4+ cells averaged approximately 10 million reads. Study outcomes and limitations: No significant patient-versus-control difference appeared in CD8+ Simpson's diversity. Researchers report that about 29 CD8+ CDR3 sequences appeared in both patients and controls.

Sequencing used sorted CD4+, CD8+, or CD8+CD57+ T cells (not recorded which) from PBMCs. The TCR originated in a human donor in good health, serving as a control. The rearrangement links TRBV4-1 to TRBJ1-5; unclear D gene. The CDR3 protein is CASSQGVKHSNQPQHF. Written as DNA, the CDR3 is TGCGCCAGCAGCCAAGGAGTAAAGCATAGCAATCAGCCCCAGCATTTT.